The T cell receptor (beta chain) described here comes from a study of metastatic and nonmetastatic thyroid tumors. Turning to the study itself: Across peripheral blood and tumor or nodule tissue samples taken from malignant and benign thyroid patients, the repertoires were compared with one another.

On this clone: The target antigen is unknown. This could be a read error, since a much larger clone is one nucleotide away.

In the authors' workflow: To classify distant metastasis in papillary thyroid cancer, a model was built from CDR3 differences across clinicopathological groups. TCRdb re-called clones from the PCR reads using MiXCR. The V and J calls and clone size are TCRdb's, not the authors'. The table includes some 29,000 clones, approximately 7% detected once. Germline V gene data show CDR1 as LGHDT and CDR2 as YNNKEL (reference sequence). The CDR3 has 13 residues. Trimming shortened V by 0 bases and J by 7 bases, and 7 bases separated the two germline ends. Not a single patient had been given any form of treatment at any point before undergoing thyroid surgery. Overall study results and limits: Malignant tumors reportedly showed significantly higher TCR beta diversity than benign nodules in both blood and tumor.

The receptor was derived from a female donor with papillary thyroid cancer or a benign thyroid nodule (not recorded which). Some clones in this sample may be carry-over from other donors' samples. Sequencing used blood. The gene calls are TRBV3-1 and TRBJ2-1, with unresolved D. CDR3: CASSQEMGNEQFF. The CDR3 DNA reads TGTGCCAGCAGCCAAGAGATGGGAAATGAGCAGTTCTTC.